This TCR beta chain was sequenced for a study of cytomegalovirus exposure and HLA in healthy donors. Study-wide context: A later analysis reported the 90 to 150 validation repertoires used the same platform as the roughly 700 first-cohort repertoires. Findings of the study overall: The TCR clusters that emerged in the first cohort tended, a later analysis found, to co-occur in the approximately 130 validation repertoires. Specific recognition of CMV antigens was confirmed in vitro for three chains (all CMV-associated).

Of note for this clone: Its cognate antigen is unknown.

Germline values: CDR1 MDHEN, CDR2 SYDVKM. With 4 bases removed from V and 6 bases from J, the gap between germline ends came to 9 bases. This CDR3 has 12 residues. Clones were sequenced by immunoSEQ multiplex PCR, and TCRdb holds only the in-frame ones, with some missing. Among 250,000 or so clones listed, 90% were seen once. Sequencing was carried out using PBMCs. The gene calls are TRBV28 and TRBJ1-1; D gene unclear. The sequence was collected from a woman younger than 30 in good health and CMV-seronegative. CDR3 protein: CASSSWRAEAFF. CDR3 bases: TGTGCCAGCAGTTCCTGGCGGGCTGAAGCTTTCTTT.